The present T cell receptor (beta chain) was sequenced within a study of blood T cell repertoires in COVID-19. Across the study: T cells, B-cell-depleted T cells, or PBMCs supplied cDNA or gDNA.

The study recruited people aged roughly 18 to 95 years across 24 US areas. Trimming took 3 bases from V and 1 from J, leaving 15 bases between them. CDR1 is LGHNA, CDR2 YNFKEQ, per germline. CDR3 length equals 16 residues. This clone was found a few times. As handled by the study authors: Nucleated cell number was recorded as an estimate derived from reference gene primer amplification. Some clones are missing from TCRdb's copy, which holds only in-frame ones; the method was immunoSEQ multiplex PCR. From that table come the V and J calls and clone size; the DNA was used to work out D and trimming. In the table there are roughly 260,000 clones, around nine tenths of which are singletons.

J is TRBJ1-1 and V is TRBV4-2; D might be TRBD1 (6 bases). The sample consisted of PBMCs or T cells enriched from blood (not recorded which). This TCR came from a woman aged 18-30 years who had recovered from COVID-19. The chain's CDR3 is CASSHPILGANTEAFF. Written as DNA, the CDR3 is TGTGCCAGCAGCCACCCTATCCTGGGGGCGAACACTGAAGCTTTCTTT.